One and the same sample provided the 7 T cell receptor beta chains below, sequenced in a study of blood T cell repertoires in COVID-19. Only in-frame clones appear in the TCRdb table, and some are missing; sequencing was by immunoSEQ multiplex PCR. The table records about 210,000 clones, around 81% of them present only once. The specimen was PBMCs or T cells enriched from blood (not recorded which). The receptors originated from a young man with acute COVID-19.

The V and J genes are TRBV3-1 (or the pseudogene TRBV3-2) and TRBJ1-6; 7 nucleotides align to TRBD1. The junction had 6 bases not matched to a gene; V was cut back by 7 bases and J by 3 bases. This CDR3 is 15 amino acids long. Germline assignment: CDR1 LGHDT and CDR2 YNNKEL (reference sequence). Written as DNA, the CDR3 is TGTGCCAGCACCTTTGACAGGGTCTATAATTCACCCCTCCACTTT. Translation: CASTFDRVYNSPLHF.

The chain combines TRBV5-1 with TRBJ2-1; 7 bases align to TRBD1. The trim removed 5 bases at V and 1 base at J, leaving 12 bases unmatched. The CDR3 runs to 17 residues. Germline loops: CDR1 SGHRS, CDR2 YFSETQ. The chain's CDR3 is CASRSTSGGSSYNEQFF. CDR3 bases: TGCGCCAGCAGATCTACCTCAGGGGGTTCTTCCTACAATGAGCAGTTCTTC.

This clone appeared once. The V call is TRBV12-3 or TRBV12-4, the J call TRBJ1-2; D not resolved. The CDR3 totals 12 residues. The V end was cut by 6 bases, the J end by 4 bases, with 9 bases between. The CDR3 region has the DNA TGTGCCAGCAGATCTCTACGCTATGGCTACACCTTC. Amino acids: CASRSLRYGYTF.

The chain carries TRBV27 and TRBJ2-1, with TRBD2 matching 7 bases. Trimming removed 5 bases from V and 5 bases from J; junction bases left unmatched: 9. Germline V gene lookup returns CDR1 MNHEY and CDR2 SMNVEV (reference sequence). The CDR3 spans 15 residues. CDR3 sequence reads: CASSLGGFSDNEQFF. DNA of the CDR3: TGTGCCAGCAGTCTGGGGGGGTTTTCCGACAATGAGCAGTTCTTC.

The chain uses TRBV7-2 and TRBJ2-5; TRBD2 agrees at 8 bases. Germline-derived CDR1 and CDR2 are SGHTA and FQGNSA. V lost 4 bases and J lost 0; bases outside the gene matches: 7. The CDR3 runs to 16 residues. In DNA, the CDR3 is TGTGCCAGCAGCTCCCGACTAGCGCTGTACCAAGAGACCCAGTACTTC. This encodes CASSSRLALYQETQYF.

The chain employs TRBV6-5 and TRBJ1-6, with TRBD1 identical over 7 bases. Germline trimming cut 0 bases from V and 10 bases from J; bases unmatched to any gene: 6. Germline assignment: CDR1 MNHEY and CDR2 SVGAGI. This CDR3 has 15 amino acids. This CDR3 is CASSYSRAGGSPLHF. DNA of the CDR3: TGTGCCAGCAGTTACTCGAGAGCAGGGGGGTCACCCCTCCACTTT.

The chain couples TRBV4-2 to TRBJ2-3; 10 nucleotides match TRBD2. V dropped 3 bases and J dropped 0; count of bases not matched to a gene: 6. The CDR3 is made up of 17 amino acids. From germline, CDR1 is LGHNA and CDR2 YNFKEQ. CDR3 sequence (DNA): TGTGCCAGCAGCCATTCCCTAGCGGGGGCCAGCACAGATACGCAGTATTTT. It translates to CASSHSLAGASTDTQYF.